These 25 T cell receptor beta chains share one sample of origin, sequenced in a study of early T cells in non-severe SARS-CoV-2 infection. TCRdb re-called the 5' RACE reads through MiXCR, storing one row per CDR3 protein. The profile covers about 48,000 distinct CDR3 sequences, with about 9.2% appearing a single time and about 8.6% taken by the ten largest. Sample: whole blood. These receptors were obtained from an adult who was a healthcare worker with PCR-confirmed SARS-CoV-2 infection or an uninfected control (not recorded which).

This clonotype was found a few times. This rearrangement joins TRBV30 to TRBJ2-5; TRBD1 matches 7 bases. V was clipped by 4 bases and J by 4 bases; unmatched bases: 6. The CDR3 contains 13 residues. Germline V lookup: CDR1 GTSNPN, CDR2 SVGIG (reference sequence). The DNA for the CDR3 is TGTGCCTGGAACAGGGGAAACTCAGAGACCCAGTACTTC. It is translated as CAWNRGNSETQYF. Looking up the rest from reference TRBV30 and TRBJ2-5 gives the full variable domain: SQTIHQWPATLVQPVGSPLSLECTVEGTSNPNLYWYRQAAGRGLQLLFYSVGIGQISSEVPQNLSASRPQDRQFILSSKKLLLSDSGFYLCAWNRGNSETQYFGPGTRLLVL.

The chain is built from TRBV12-3 or TRBV12-4 and TRBJ2-7, with a weak D call TRBD1 (7 bases). The V end lost 9 bases, the J end lost 1 base, and 16 bases lay between the germline ends. The CDR3 runs to 14 residues. The CDR3: CASKVGGQSYEQYF. CDR3 in DNA: TGTGCCAGTAAGGTGGGGGGACAGTCCTACGAGCAGTACTTC.

Here the CDR3 DNA reads TGTGCCAGCAGTCCTAGCGGGAGAGGAGGCGGGACCCACGAGCAGTACTTC. This codes for CASSPSGRGGGTHEQYF. This chain joins TRBV4-2 and TRBJ2-7; 10 bases align to TRBD2. The CDR3 contains 17 residues. The ends lost 6 bases at V and 5 bases at J; junction bases unmatched: 16. Germline assignment: CDR1 LGHNA and CDR2 YNFKEQ.

Only a few counts were recorded for this clonotype. The genes are TRBV11-2 and TRBJ2-2; D perhaps matches TRBD2 (5 bases). Germline CDR1 and CDR2: SGHAT and FQNNGV. This CDR3 has 14 residues. V shed 4 bases and J shed 4 bases, with 10 bases lying between them. The CDR3 sequence: CASSSSRSTGELFF. In nucleotides, the CDR3 is TGTGCCAGCAGCTCTAGCCGTAGCACCGGGGAGCTGTTTTTT.

This clonotype turned up a few times. V and J are TRBV29-1 and TRBJ2-1, with D possibly TRBD2 on 6 matching bases. The CDR3 spans 12 residues. Looked up from germline, CDR1 is SQVTM and CDR2 is ANQGSEA. The chain's CDR3 is CITGGAFNEQFF. CDR3 coding DNA: TGCATCACGGGCGGGGCCTTCAATGAGCAGTTCTTC.

This clonotype was seen more than once but under ten times. Here the CDR3 reads CASSPKNIQYF. In nucleotides, the CDR3 is TGTGCCAGCAGCCCGAAAAACATTCAGTACTTC. The chain is built from TRBV6-2 or TRBV6-3 and TRBJ2-4; no definite D call. Trimming took 6 bases from V and 4 from J, leaving 4 bases between them. CDR3 length equals 11 residues. Germline CDR1 is MNHEY and CDR2 is SVGEGT.

J is TRBJ2-3 and V is TRBV3-1; 11 positions match TRBD2. Germline V gene lookup returns CDR1 LGHDT and CDR2 YNNKEL (reference sequence). Trimming removed 0 bases from V and 2 bases from J; junction bases left unmatched: 4. This CDR3 region has 17 residues. CDR3 bases: TGTGCCAGCAGCCAAGATAGCGGGAGGGCCATCACAGATACGCAGTATTTT. The encoded protein is CASSQDSGRAITDTQYF.

This clonotype was picked up a small number of times. The rearrangement uses TRBV20-1 and TRBJ1-2, with 7 bases matching TRBD1. The germline V gene encodes CDR1 DFQATT and CDR2 SNEGSKA (reference sequence). Germline trimming cut 3 bases from V and 4 bases from J; bases unmatched to any gene: 11. The CDR3 loop spans 15 amino acids. The CDR3 nucleotides are TGCAGTGCTAGCCCGGGACAGCTCAACTTCTATGGCTACACCTTC. This gives the protein CSASPGQLNFYGYTF.

The table lists this clonotype with many counts. The chain has TRBV7-6 and TRBJ1-4; 8 bases agree with TRBD1. The germline V gene has CDR1 SGHVS and CDR2 FNYEAQ. J gave up 4 bases and V 5 bases, and 3 bases lay outside the gene matches. The CDR3 has 14 amino acids. The CDR3 reads CASSTTGGNEKLFF. CDR3 nucleotide sequence: TGTGCCAGCAGCACCACAGGGGGTAATGAAAAACTGTTTTTT.

A few counts support this clonotype. The chain links TRBV6-2 or TRBV6-3 to TRBJ2-7; D uncertain. This CDR3 contains 14 residues. V was shortened by 5 bases and J by 4 bases, with 15 bases between the two germline ends. Germline CDR1 is MNHEY and CDR2 is SVGEGT. Here the CDR3 reads CASSEDGLLYEQYF. The CDR3 DNA follows: TGTGCCAGCAGTGAAGACGGCCTCTTATACGAGCAGTACTTC.

This clonotype was counted a few times. This chain uses TRBV11-3 with TRBJ1-1, with 7 bases aligning to TRBD1. This CDR3 is built from 17 residues. Germline loops: CDR1 SGHNT, CDR2 YENEEA. V shed 0 bases, J shed 6 bases, and the junction held 13 bases outside the gene matches. As DNA, the CDR3 is TGTGCCAGCAGCTTAGATCTTTCTACCCTCGGACAGGCTGAAGCTTTCTTT. Protein: CASSLDLSTLGQAEAFF.

This clonotype has a count of ten or more. The V and J genes are TRBV29-1 and TRBJ1-2; D gene ambiguous. CDR3 size: 11 residues. V lost 6 bases and J lost 7, with 12 bases in between. Germline V gene lookup returns CDR1 SQVTM and CDR2 ANQGSEA. The CDR3 DNA follows: TGCAGCGTAAAAGAGCTCTTTGGCTACACCTTC. This encodes CSVKELFGYTF.

This clonotype was recorded many times. The rearrangement uses TRBV9 and TRBJ1-1; D call uncertain. Per the germline V gene, CDR1 is SGDLS and CDR2 is YYNGEE. Trimming took 0 bases from V and 5 from J, leaving 14 bases between them. There are 15 residues in the CDR3. Here the CDR3 reads CASSVEEGLRTEAFF. CDR3 nucleotides: TGTGCCAGCAGCGTAGAGGAGGGCCTTCGGACTGAAGCTTTCTTT.

The V and J genes are TRBV28 and TRBJ2-7; 9 bases fit TRBD1. V was pared by 2 bases and J by 1 base, with 3 bases of the junction left unmatched. The CDR3 is made up of 15 amino acids. CDR1 is MDHEN, CDR2 SYDVKM, per germline. The DNA for the CDR3 is TGTGCCAGCAGTTTAAGCGGGACAGGGTCCTACGAGCAGTACTTC. Translating gives CASSLSGTGSYEQYF.

This clonotype occurred many times. V gene TRBV27 combines with J gene TRBJ1-2, with D maybe TRBD1 (5 bases). Trimming pared 6 bases from V and 4 bases from J, leaving 21 bases between. This CDR3 is 16 amino acids long. Germline V gene sequence: CDR1 MNHEY, CDR2 SMNVEV (reference sequence). Written as DNA, the CDR3 is TGTGCCAGCAGCCTAGGGGCTCGGGGGTATGCCTATGGCTACACCTTC. Residues: CASSLGARGYAYGYTF.

This clonotype showed up just a few times. CDR3 protein: CASSQNGAGRRNQPQHF. The CDR3 DNA follows: TGTGCCAGCAGCCAAAATGGGGCAGGGCGCCGCAATCAGCCCCAGCATTTT. The chain joins TRBV11-2 to TRBJ1-5, with D possibly being TRBD1 (5 bases). There are 17 residues in the CDR3. V lost 5 bases and J 2 bases, leaving 19 bases between the germline ends. Germline CDR1 SGHAT, CDR2 FQNNGV. The variable domain in full, with the rest retrieved from reference TRBV11-2 and TRBJ1-5, is EAGVAQSPRYKIIEKRQSVAFWCNPISGHATLYWYQQILGQGPKLLIQFQNNGVVDDSQLPKDRFSAERLKGVDSTLKIQPAKLEDSAVYLCASSQNGAGRRNQPQHFGDGTRLSIL.

This clonotype has at least ten counts. The chain employs TRBV2 and TRBJ2-7, with 7 positions matching TRBD2. J was trimmed by 4 bases and V by 2 bases; bases with no gene match: 11. There are 16 residues in the CDR3. Germline V gene lookup returns CDR1 SNHLY and CDR2 FYNNEI. The CDR3 DNA follows: TGTGCCAGCAGTGAATCTACTAGCGCCTTAAATTACGAGCAGTACTTC. Its protein product is CASSESTSALNYEQYF.

This clonotype was seen a handful of times. The CDR3 nucleotides are TGTGCCAGCAGCTTGGAGTTGGCTGCCTTCAGCTCCTACAATGAGCAGTTCTTC. Its translation: CASSLELAAFSSYNEQFF. J is TRBJ2-1 and V is TRBV5-6; no firm D call. CDR3 length: 18 residues. Per germline, CDR1 SGHDT and CDR2 YYEEEE. Trimming stripped 0 bases from V and 0 bases from J, with 16 bases between.

The table lists this clonotype with many counts. The rearrangement joins TRBV2 to TRBJ1-4; the D is unclear. CDR3 length equals 16 residues. Germline CDR1 is SNHLY and CDR2 is FYNNEI. The germline V and J ends were trimmed by 5 bases and 5 bases, with 18 bases remaining between them. The CDR3 DNA reads as TGTGCCAGCAGTCCGGGATCCTTGAGAGGAAATGAAAAACTGTTTTTT. Its translation is CASSPGSLRGNEKLFF.

This clonotype was counted many times. The rearrangement links TRBV12-3 or TRBV12-4 to TRBJ2-1; 8 bases line up with TRBD2. V dropped 6 bases and J dropped 7; count of bases not matched to a gene: 11. The CDR3 totals 15 residues. CDR3 DNA: TGTGCCAGCAGCCTGGGAGCGGGAGTCACGAATGAGCAGTTCTTC. As protein: CASSLGAGVTNEQFF.

A few counts support this clonotype. V is TRBV19 and J is TRBJ2-1; 11 bases are a match to TRBD2. This CDR3 is 16 amino acids long. J gave up 7 bases and V 5 bases, and 10 bases lay outside the gene matches. The germline gives CDR1 LNHDA, CDR2 SQIVND (reference sequence). The CDR3 is CASSALGTSGRNEQFF. In nucleotides, the CDR3 is TGTGCCAGTAGTGCCCTCGGAACTAGCGGGAGAAATGAGCAGTTCTTC.

The chain links TRBV27 to TRBJ2-5; TRBD2 matches at 7 bases. The junction had 16 bases not matched to a gene; V was cut back by 11 bases and J by 7 bases. The germline V gene encodes CDR1 MNHEY and CDR2 SMNVEV (reference sequence). The CDR3 runs to 14 residues. The CDR3 DNA is TGTGCCGGCCTGGGCAGGGAGGGCCCTACGACCCAGTACTTC. Residues: CAGLGREGPTTQYF.

A few counts support this clonotype. V and J are TRBV7-9 and TRBJ1-4, with D possibly matching TRBD1 (5 bases). The CDR3 length is 13 residues. The ends were cut back, 5 bases at V and 4 bases at J, with 8 bases in the middle. Germline CDR1 is SEHNR and CDR2 is FQNEAQ (reference sequence). The CDR3 spells CASSRDLNEKLFF. The CDR3 nucleotides read TGTGCCAGCAGCCGGGACCTTAATGAAAAACTGTTTTTT.

The table lists this clonotype with a few counts. The rearrangement joins TRBV29-1 to TRBJ2-7, with D perhaps TRBD1 or TRBD2 (5 bases each). The CDR3 has 13 amino acids. CDR1 is SQVTM and CDR2 is ANQGSEA in the germline V gene. With 1 base removed from V and 0 bases from J, the gap between germline ends came to 7 bases. This CDR3 is CSVEGDGSYEQYF. In nucleotides, the CDR3 is TGCAGCGTTGAAGGGGACGGCTCCTACGAGCAGTACTTC.

There are many counts of this clonotype. The V call is TRBV6-5, the J call TRBJ1-1; D remains ambiguous. From germline, CDR1 is MNHEY and CDR2 SVGAGI. V lost 0 bases and J 1 base, leaving 9 bases between the germline ends. The CDR3 sequence is 15 residues long. CDR3 sequence (DNA): TGTGCCAGCAGTTACTCGAGTTCGGCGAACACTGAAGCTTTCTTT. This translates into CASSYSSSANTEAFF.